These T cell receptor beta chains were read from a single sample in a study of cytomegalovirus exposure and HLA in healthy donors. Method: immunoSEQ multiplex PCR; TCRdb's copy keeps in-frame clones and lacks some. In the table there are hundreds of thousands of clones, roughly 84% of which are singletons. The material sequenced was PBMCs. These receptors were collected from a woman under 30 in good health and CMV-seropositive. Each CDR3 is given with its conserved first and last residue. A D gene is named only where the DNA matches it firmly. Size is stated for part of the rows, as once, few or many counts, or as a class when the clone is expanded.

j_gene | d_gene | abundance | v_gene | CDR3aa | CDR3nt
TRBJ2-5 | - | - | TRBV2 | CATKQDNTGQETQYF | TGTGCCACTAAACAGGACAACACTGGGCAAGAGACCCAGTACTTC
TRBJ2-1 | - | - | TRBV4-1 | CASSQDGYGIDPYNEQFF | TGCGCCAGCAGCCAAGATGGATACGGGATCGACCCCTACAATGAGCAGTTCTTC
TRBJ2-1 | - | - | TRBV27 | CASRAAYNEQFF | TGTGCCAGCAGGGCGGCCTACAATGAGCAGTTCTTC
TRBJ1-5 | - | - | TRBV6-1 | CASSGHLNQPQHF | TGTGCCAGCAGTGGACACCTCAATCAGCCCCAGCATTTT
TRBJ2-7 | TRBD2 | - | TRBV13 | CASSLGLAGASYEQYF | TGTGCCAGCAGCTTAGGGCTAGCGGGAGCCTCCTACGAGCAGTACTTC
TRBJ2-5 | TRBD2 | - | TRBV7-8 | CASSLRGLAGLSYQETQYF | TGTGCCAGCAGCTTGAGGGGACTAGCGGGGCTGTCGTACCAAGAGACCCAGTACTTC
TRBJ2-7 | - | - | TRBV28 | CASSTNRAPYEQYF | TGTGCCAGCAGTACAAACAGGGCCCCCTACGAGCAGTACTTC
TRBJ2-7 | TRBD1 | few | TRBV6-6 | CASGTGSYEQYF | TGTGCCAGCGGGACAGGATCCTACGAGCAGTACTTC
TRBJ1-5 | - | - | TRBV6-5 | CASSYSEGSNQPQHF | TGTGCCAGCAGTTACTCAGAGGGCAGCAATCAGCCCCAGCATTTT
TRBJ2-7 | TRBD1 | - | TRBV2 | CASSEGQGLEQYF | TGTGCCAGCAGCGAAGGACAGGGGCTGGAGCAGTACTTC
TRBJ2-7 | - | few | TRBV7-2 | CASSPPSLSATYEQYF | TGTGCCAGCAGCCCCCCCTCTCTGAGCGCTACCTACGAGCAGTACTTC
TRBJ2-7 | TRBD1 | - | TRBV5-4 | CASSLTGVGEQYF | TGTGCCAGCAGCTTAACAGGGGTGGGGGAGCAGTACTTC
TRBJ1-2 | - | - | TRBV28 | CASSVSYGYTF | TGTGCCAGCTCTGTTTCCTATGGCTACACCTTC
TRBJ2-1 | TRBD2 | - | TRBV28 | CASSFIGRAYNEQFF | TGTGCCAGCAGTTTCATCGGGAGGGCCTACAATGAGCAGTTCTTC
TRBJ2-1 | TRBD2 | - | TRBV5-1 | CASRLGLATNEQFF | TGCGCCAGCCGCCTGGGACTAGCAACCAATGAGCAGTTCTTC
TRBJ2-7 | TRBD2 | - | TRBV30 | CAWMGTSGSEQYF | TGTGCCTGGATGGGGACTAGCGGATCCGAGCAGTACTTC
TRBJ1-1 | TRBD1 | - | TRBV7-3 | CASSLTRTGEDTEAFF | TGTGCCAGCAGCTTAACCCGGACAGGGGAGGACACTGAAGCTTTCTTT
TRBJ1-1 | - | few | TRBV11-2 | CASSPTDRNTEAFF | TGTGCCAGCAGCCCGACCGACAGGAACACTGAAGCTTTCTTT
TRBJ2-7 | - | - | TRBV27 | CASSPGGTASYEQYF | TGTGCCAGCAGCCCAGGGGGGACAGCGTCCTACGAGCAGTACTTC
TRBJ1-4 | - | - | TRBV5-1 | CASSLVAGSGREKLFF | TGCGCCAGCAGCTTGGTGGCGGGGAGCGGCCGCGAAAAACTGTTTTTT
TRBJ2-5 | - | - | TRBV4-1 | CASSLGRGQETQYF | TGCGCCAGCAGCCTAGGTAGGGGGCAAGAGACCCAGTACTTC